This is a list of T cell receptor beta chains from one sample in a study of T cells in Graves' hyperthyroidism and ophthalmopathy. TCRdb itself ran the multiplex PCR reads through MiXCR, one entry per CDR3 protein. The table records about 720,000 distinct CDR3 sequences, 15% to 20% of them present only once. The sequenced sample was blood. The receptors derive from a young man with Graves' hyperthyroidism. Both conserved end residues are trimmed from each CDR3. A D gene is named only where the DNA matches it firmly.

V,J,D,CDR3
TRBV10-3,TRBJ2-7,TRBD1,ASRGAGGGKQY
TRBV7-9,TRBJ2-1,TRBD2,ASSNTSGRYYEQF
TRBV24-1,TRBJ1-1,TRBD1,ATSDSTGTRPEAF
TRBV7-9,TRBJ1-2,TRBD1,ASSSLDRVNGYT
TRBV7-9,TRBJ2-2,TRBD2,ASSTLAVVTGELF
TRBV28,TRBJ2-5,.,ASSHTGFVGETQY
TRBV10-3,TRBJ2-6,TRBD1,AIPAGDREVSGANVLT
TRBV7-9,TRBJ1-6,TRBD1,ASSGGGRFVSPLH
TRBV7-2,TRBJ2-7,.,ASSSYFSTVGEQY
TRBV20-1,TRBJ2-5,.,SARRVAEGETQY
TRBV10-3,TRBJ1-2,.,AIRGGLLSYGYT
TRBV6-5,TRBJ2-7,.,ASSYAQGGEQY